Following are 13 T cell receptor beta chains from one sample sequenced in a study of blood T cell repertoires in COVID-19. Clones were read by immunoSEQ multiplex PCR, and TCRdb kept only the in-frame ones, dropping some. The repertoire holds some 100,000 clones, 65% to 90% seen once, with 2% to 3% in the top ten. What was sequenced was PBMCs or T cells enriched from blood (not recorded which). The source of these receptors is a woman between 50 and 59 years old who had recovered from COVID-19.

This clone showed up just once. The rearrangement joins TRBV7-2 to TRBJ2-1; a possible D gene is TRBD1 (5 bases). The CDR3 contains 12 residues. Trimming shortened V by 3 bases and J by 7 bases, and 7 bases separated the two germline ends. The germline V gene has CDR1 SGHTA and CDR2 FQGNSA. CDR3 coding DNA: TGTGCCAGCAGCTTTCACAGGAATGAGCAGTTCTTC. It is translated as CASSFHRNEQFF.

This chain joins TRBV9 and TRBJ2-1; D might be TRBD2 (5 bases). The germline V gene encodes CDR1 SGDLS and CDR2 YYNGEE. This CDR3 is 13 amino acids long. Trimming stripped 4 bases from V and 8 bases from J, with 13 bases between. The CDR3: CASSHQYGDEQFF. CDR3 nucleotide sequence: TGTGCCAGCAGCCACCAATACGGGGATGAGCAGTTCTTC.

The chain is built from TRBV25-1 and TRBJ1-2; D is uncertain. The CDR3 runs 12 residues. Germline V CDR1 and CDR2: MGHDK, SYGVNS. V was trimmed by 1 base and J by 7 bases, leaving 7 bases between them. The CDR3, as DNA: TGTGCCAGCAGTGAATGGGAGACTGGCTACACCTTC. Translating it yields CASSEWETGYTF.

The CDR3 DNA reads as TGTGCCAGCAGCTTAACACCCGGGACAGGGGCCGGGGGCGCTGAAGCTTTCTTT. Translating gives CASSLTPGTGAGGAEAFF. The genes are TRBV7-3 and TRBJ1-1; 10 bases match TRBD1. Losses at the gene ends were 0 bases for V and 6 bases for J; bases not matched to a gene: 13. Germline V lookup: CDR1 SGHTA, CDR2 FQGTGA. The CDR3 runs 18 residues.

For the CDR3, the DNA is TGTGCCAGCAGCTTAGACGGGGGGAACAATGAGCAGTTCTTC. Protein product: CASSLDGGNNEQFF. The chain is built from TRBV11-2 and TRBJ2-1; 7 bases are a match to TRBD2. J was trimmed by 5 bases and V by 0 bases; bases with no gene match: 1. The CDR3 spans 14 residues. Germline V CDR1 and CDR2: SGHAT, FQNNGV.

This rearrangement joins TRBV29-1 to TRBJ2-2, with 9 bases that match TRBD2. The CDR3 has 15 amino acids. In germline, CDR1 is SQVTM, CDR2 ANQGSEA. V shed 4 bases, J shed 7 bases, and the junction held 10 bases outside the gene matches. The CDR3 DNA reads as TGCAGCGTTGGTAGTTCTAGCGGGGTGGGCGGGGAGCTGTTTTTT. Residues: CSVGSSSGVGGELFF.

Notes on this clone: One end of the junction does not line up with germline, which may come from a read error. The chain links TRBV19 to TRBJ1-5, with D possibly matching TRBD1 (6 bases). The length of the CDR3 is 13 residues. Germline V CDR1 and CDR2: LNHDA, SQIVND (reference sequence). The chain's CDR3 is CTSMAGGNQPQHF. CDR3 DNA sequence: TGTACCAGTATGGCAGGGGGCAATCAGCCCCAGCATTTT.

The chain employs TRBV5-1 and TRBJ1-1, with a possible D match to TRBD1 (6 bases). V was pared by 3 bases and J by 4 bases, with 13 bases between. Germline V gene lookup returns CDR1 SGHRS and CDR2 YFSETQ. The CDR3 contains 14 residues. CDR3 sequence reads: CASSSARGTTEAFF. The CDR3, as DNA: TGCGCCAGCAGCTCGGCCAGGGGTACCACTGAAGCTTTCTTT. The variable domain in full, with the rest retrieved from reference TRBV5-1 and TRBJ1-1, is KAGVTQTPRYLIKTRGQQVTLSCSPISGHRSVSWYQQTPGQGLQFLFEYFSETQRNKGNFPGRFSGRQFSNSRSEMNVSTLELGDSALYLCASSSARGTTEAFFGQGTRLTVV.

V gene TRBV27 combines with J gene TRBJ1-4; tentative D call: TRBD1 (5 bases). The CDR3 extends over 14 amino acids. Trimming cost V 5 bases and J 10 bases, with 17 bases left between them. CDR1 MNHEY and CDR2 SMNVEV come from the germline V gene (reference sequence). The CDR3 region is CASSPWDGGGKLFF. Written as DNA, the CDR3 is TGTGCCAGCAGTCCGTGGGACGGCGGGGGAAAACTGTTTTTT.

This clone has just one count. V and J are TRBV4-2 and TRBJ1-4; weak D call: TRBD1 (6 bases). The CDR3 extends over 14 amino acids. The V gene lost 3 bases and the J gene lost 5 bases, with 10 bases spanning the gap. Per germline, CDR1 LGHNA and CDR2 YNFKEQ. The CDR3 loop reads CASSQDSQNEKLFF. The CDR3 DNA is TGTGCCAGCAGCCAGGACAGCCAAAATGAAAAACTGTTTTTT.

Ten or more counts support this clone. The chain recombines TRBV10-1 with TRBJ1-3; D gene ambiguous. The CDR3 runs 14 residues. CDR1 and CDR2 (germline): WNHNN, SYGVQD (reference sequence). V shed 3 bases and J shed 0 bases, with 6 bases lying between them. CDR3 DNA sequence: TGCGCCAGCAGTGATTCGGGCTCTGGAAACACCATATATTTT. Amino acid sequence: CASSDSGSGNTIYF.

This clone has a handful of counts. This chain joins TRBV29-1 and TRBJ1-2; perhaps TRBD1 as D (5 bases). Germline-derived CDR1 and CDR2 are SQVTM and ANQGSEA. The V gene lost 1 base and the J gene lost 7 bases, with 10 bases spanning the gap. CDR3 size: 12 residues. As DNA, the CDR3 is TGCAGCGTTGAAGTCAGGGAGGGTGGCTACACCTTC. Protein: CSVEVREGGYTF.

The chain employs TRBV24-1 and TRBJ2-5, with TRBD2 matching 12 bases. Trimming removed 3 bases from V and 2 bases from J; junction bases left unmatched: 6. Germline V CDR1 and CDR2: KGHDR, SFDVKD. The CDR3 loop spans 17 amino acids. As DNA, the CDR3 is TGTGCCACCAGTGATCACCGGACTAGCGGGAAACAAGAGACCCAGTACTTC. Residues: CATSDHRTSGKQETQYF.